The sequence of this TCR beta chain was determined in a study of T cells in Graves' hyperthyroidism and ophthalmopathy. The study's findings and limits: The authors' 13 V-J model separated ophthalmopathy from stable hyperthyroidism.

On this clonotype: Its antigen remains unknown.

Amplification targeted TCR beta CDR3 regions from RNA transcripts. The HTBI primer set drove a first-round RT-PCR of the TCR CDR3. TCRdb used MiXCR to reprocess the multiplex PCR reads, holding one entry per CDR3 protein. The sample lists 620,000 or so distinct CDR3 sequences; more than 12% were seen once. The specimen was blood. This sequence originates from a woman in her forties or fifties with Graves' ophthalmopathy.

The CDR3 loop reads CASSLASITGSGNTIYF. CDR3 coding DNA: TGCGCCAGCAGCTTGGCCTCCATAACAGGGTCTGGAAACACCATATATTTT. This chain joins TRBV5-1 and TRBJ1-3; a weak D match, TRBD1 (6 bases). This CDR3 contains 17 residues. Germline V lookup: CDR1 SGHRS, CDR2 YFSETQ. The V end lost 0 bases, the J end lost 1 base, and 14 bases lay between the germline ends.